The 29 T cell receptor beta chains below all came from one sample that was sequenced in a study of cytomegalovirus exposure and HLA in healthy donors. TCRdb's table, derived via immunoSEQ multiplex PCR, lists solely in-frame clones and lacks some. The sample yields 110,000 to 150,000 clones, about four fifths seen once. Input material: PBMCs. These receptors came from a woman younger than 45 in good health and CMV-seronegative.

The chain combines TRBV7-8 with TRBJ1-2; D call uncertain. Trimming removed 0 bases from V and 9 bases from J, with 23 bases in between. Germline CDR1 reads SGHVS; CDR2 reads FQNEAQ. The CDR3 has 17 amino acids. This chain's CDR3 is CASSLASQRILQPSYTF. In DNA, the CDR3 is TGTGCCAGCAGCTTAGCATCCCAGAGGATCCTTCAACCAAGCTACACCTTC.

V usage is TRBV5-1 and J usage is TRBJ2-7; unclear D gene. CDR3 length equals 12 residues. V lost 6 bases to trimming and J lost 2 bases, with 9 bases between them. Germline CDR1 and CDR2: SGHRS and YFSETQ. In DNA form, the CDR3 reads TGCGCCAGCAAGGATGGGCCCTACGAGCAGTACTTC. Translation gives CASKDGPYEQYF.

The genes are TRBV19 and TRBJ1-5, with D possibly being TRBD1 (6 bases). Germline V gene lookup returns CDR1 LNHDA and CDR2 SQIVND (reference sequence). The CDR3 loop spans 17 amino acids. V lost 4 bases, J lost 0 bases, and 16 bases lay in between. CDR3 loop: CASSTLQGKYSNQPQHF. Here the CDR3 DNA reads TGTGCCAGTAGTACCTTACAGGGAAAATATAGCAATCAGCCCCAGCATTTT. Variable domain in full (rest from reference TRBV19 and TRBJ1-5): DGGITQSPKYLFRKEGQNVTLSCEQNLNHDAMYWYRQDPGQGLRLIYYSQIVNDFQKGDIAEGYSVSREKKESFPLTVTSAQKNPTAFYLCASSTLQGKYSNQPQHFGDGTRLSIL.

This chain links TRBV7-9 with TRBJ2-7, with D unclear. Germline V lookup: CDR1 SEHNR, CDR2 FQNEAQ (reference sequence). The CDR3 has 14 amino acids. V was pared by 1 base and J by 0 bases, with 7 bases between. The CDR3 nucleotides are TGTGCCAGCAGCTTAGGTGTGAGCTCCTACGAGCAGTACTTC. It translates to CASSLGVSSYEQYF.

The V gene is TRBV7-3, the J gene TRBJ2-1, with 8 nucleotides matching TRBD2. The CDR3 has 16 residues. V gave up 0 bases and J gave up 4 bases; unmatched junction bases: 5. Per germline, CDR1 SGHTA and CDR2 FQGTGA. CDR3 loop: CASSLTGTRTYNEQFF. The CDR3 DNA reads as TGTGCCAGCAGCTTAACGGGGACTAGGACTTACAATGAGCAGTTCTTC.

This chain joins TRBV5-1 and TRBJ1-1, with TRBD1 as a possible D gene (6 bases). Germline values: CDR1 SGHRS, CDR2 YFSETQ. V was shortened by 4 bases and J by 1 base, with 8 bases between the two germline ends. CDR3 size: 13 residues. The CDR3 reads CASSQGQNTEAFF. The CDR3 region has the DNA TGCGCCAGCAGCCAGGGACAGAACACTGAAGCTTTCTTT.

The rearrangement joins TRBV7-6 to TRBJ2-3, with 10 bases fitting TRBD1. CDR3 size: 14 residues. CDR1 and CDR2 (germline): SGHVS, FNYEAQ. The V gene end was trimmed by 5 bases and the J gene end by 6 bases; junction bases not matched to a gene: 5. The CDR3 is CASSQTGGLDTQYF. For the CDR3, the DNA is TGTGCCAGCAGCCAGACAGGGGGCCTGGATACGCAGTATTTT. The full variable domain, with the rest looked up from reference TRBV7-6 and TRBJ2-3, is GAGVSQSPRYKVTKRGQDVALRCDPISGHVSLYWYRQALGQGPEFLTYFNYEAQQDKSGLPNDRFSAERPEGSISTLTIQRTEQRDSAMYRCASSQTGGLDTQYFGPGTRLTVL.

The chain uses TRBV5-1 and TRBJ2-7; 10 bases map to TRBD2. The trim removed 5 bases at V and 0 bases at J, leaving 5 bases unmatched. The CDR3 spans 15 residues. Germline CDR1 and CDR2: SGHRS and YFSETQ. CDR3 sequence: CASSHSGGSSYEQYF. Here the CDR3 DNA reads TGCGCCAGCAGTCATAGCGGGGGGAGCTCCTACGAGCAGTACTTC.

The V call is TRBV30, the J call TRBJ1-1; D may be TRBD1 (6 bases). CDR1 GTSNPN and CDR2 SVGIG come from the germline V gene (reference sequence). The CDR3 loop spans 11 amino acids. The CDR3 region is CPGGGGIEAFF. The CDR3 DNA sequence: TGTCCCGGGGGAGGGGGAATTGAAGCTTTCTTT.

This chain joins TRBV28 and TRBJ1-2; 7 bases are a match to TRBD1. Germline V gene data show CDR1 as MDHEN and CDR2 as SYDVKM. V shed 4 bases and J 1 base; nucleotides not matched to a gene: 3. This CDR3 comprises 14 residues. The chain's CDR3 is CASSSWDSNYGYTF. In nucleotides, the CDR3 is TGTGCCAGCAGTTCGTGGGACAGTAACTATGGCTACACCTTC.

The genes are TRBV6-5 and TRBJ2-7; tentatively, D is TRBD2 (6 bases). With 6 bases removed from V and 4 bases from J, the gap between germline ends came to 16 bases. Germline CDR1 and CDR2: MNHEY and SVGAGI. This CDR3 is 14 amino acids long. The chain's CDR3 is CASRGTGESYEQYF. DNA for the CDR3: TGTGCCAGCAGGGGGACGGGGGAGAGTTACGAGCAGTACTTC.

The chain combines TRBV2 with TRBJ2-7; TRBD2 aligns across 8 bases. CDR3 length equals 13 residues. V shed 11 bases and J 6 bases; nucleotides not matched to a gene: 12. Germline V gene sequence: CDR1 SNHLY, CDR2 FYNNEI. The DNA of the CDR3 is TGTGCCGGGGGGACTAGTGAATCGGGCGAGCAGTACTTC. Its protein product is CAGGTSESGEQYF. The whole variable domain, filled in from reference TRBV2 and TRBJ2-7, reads EPEVTQTPSHQVTQMGQEVILRCVPISNHLYFYWYRQILGQKVEFLVSFYNNEISEKSEIFDDQFSVERPDGSNFTLKIRSTKLEDSAMYFCAGGTSESGEQYFGPGTRLTVT.

The chain uses TRBV18 and TRBJ2-7; D perhaps matches TRBD2 (7 bases). Germline V gene data show CDR1 as KGHSH and CDR2 as LQKENI. There are 16 residues in the CDR3. Trimming took 2 bases from V and 2 from J, leaving 16 bases between them. CDR3 region: CASSPSGGGGTYEQYF. For the CDR3, the DNA is TGTGCCAGCTCACCATCTGGGGGGGGCGGAACCTACGAGCAGTACTTC.

The V and J genes are TRBV29-1 and TRBJ1-2; tentative D call: TRBD1 (5 bases). This CDR3 contains 14 residues. From germline, CDR1 is SQVTM and CDR2 ANQGSEA. V lost 1 base, J lost 7 bases, and 16 bases lay in between. The CDR3 reads CSVEGGSREGGYTF. CDR3 DNA: TGCAGCGTTGAAGGAGGAAGCAGGGAGGGTGGCTACACCTTC.

The chain links TRBV13 to TRBJ1-1, with a weak D call TRBD1 (5 bases). Germline V gene sequence: CDR1 PRHDT, CDR2 FYEKMQ (reference sequence). The V end was cut by 5 bases, the J end by 5 bases, with 18 bases between. The CDR3 sequence is 15 residues long. Here the CDR3 DNA reads TGTGCCAGCAGCCCGACGTCGGGGGTCGGGACTGAAGCTTTCTTT. Translated, it gives CASSPTSGVGTEAFF. The variable domain in full, with the rest retrieved from reference TRBV13 and TRBJ1-1, is AAGVIQSPRHLIKEKRETATLKCYPIPRHDTVYWYQQGPGQDPQFLISFYEKMQSDKGSIPDRFSAQQFSDYHSELNMSSLELGDSALYFCASSPTSGVGTEAFFGQGTRLTVV.

In its sample, this clone was seen once. V gene TRBV15 combines with J gene TRBJ2-3; 14 bases match TRBD2. CDR3 size: 17 residues. Germline CDR1 reads LNHNV; CDR2 reads YYDKDF (reference sequence). V shed 5 bases and J 4 bases; nucleotides not matched to a gene: 8. CDR3 protein: CATSGTKGLAGADTQYF. The CDR3 region has the DNA TGTGCCACCAGCGGAACCAAGGGACTAGCGGGGGCAGATACGCAGTATTTT.

Judged by abundance, this clone is medium-sized (0.01 to 0.1%). The chain recombines TRBV6-1 with TRBJ2-3, with no clear D. Germline CDR1 is MNHNS and CDR2 is SASEGT. The CDR3 extends over 19 amino acids. V was pared by 4 bases and J by 2 bases, with 25 bases between. The CDR3 here is CASSVTEGEDSSDTDTQYF. The DNA for the CDR3 is TGTGCCAGCAGTGTAACCGAAGGTGAGGATTCCAGCGACACAGATACGCAGTATTTT.

This chain connects TRBV6-4 to TRBJ1-2; D is perhaps TRBD1 (5 bases). With 5 bases removed from V and 4 bases from J, the gap between germline ends came to 11 bases. CDR3 size: 13 residues. Looked up from germline, CDR1 is MRHNA and CDR2 is SNTAGT. The CDR3 DNA is TGTGCCAGCAGTCCAGGGTCGACCTATGGCTACACCTTC. Translation gives CASSPGSTYGYTF.

The gene calls are TRBV7-8 and TRBJ2-7; 10 bases are shared with TRBD1. V shed 2 bases and J 6 bases; nucleotides not matched to a gene: 4. The CDR3 covers 14 residues. Looked up from germline, CDR1 is SGHVS and CDR2 is FQNEAQ. CDR3 in DNA: TGTGCCAGCAGCTTATTGGGACAGGGGTTCGAGCAGTACTTC. Amino acids: CASSLLGQGFEQYF.

The rearrangement joins TRBV5-1 to TRBJ1-4; perhaps TRBD1 as D (5 bases). The CDR3 totals 15 residues. CDR1 SGHRS and CDR2 YFSETQ come from the germline V gene. V was clipped by 4 bases and J by 5 bases, with 15 bases between them. The DNA of the CDR3 is TGCGCCAGCAGCCCTGGGGCGACAGAAAATGAAAAACTGTTTTTT. Translated: CASSPGATENEKLFF.

The V call is TRBV2, the J call TRBJ2-7, with D possibly being TRBD1 (5 bases). Germline V gene data show CDR1 as SNHLY and CDR2 as FYNNEI. V lost 4 bases, J lost 3 bases, and 13 bases lay in between. CDR3 length equals 14 residues. The CDR3 nucleotides read TGTGCCAGCAGTGCTAGGGGTTCGGGCTACGAGCAGTACTTC. The encoded protein is CASSARGSGYEQYF.

The chain uses TRBV6-6 and TRBJ1-5, with D possibly TRBD1 on 5 matching bases. This CDR3 region has 16 residues. V lost 3 bases and J lost 2, with 14 bases in between. The germline gives CDR1 MNHNY, CDR2 SVGAGI (reference sequence). CDR3 sequence: CASSYPDNTGNQPQHF. CDR3 nucleotide sequence: TGTGCCAGCAGTTATCCGGACAATACAGGCAATCAGCCCCAGCATTTT.

The chain recombines TRBV21-1 with TRBJ2-6; the table calls TRBD1, which could not be checked here. TRBV21-1 is a documented pseudogene. The CDR3 is 19 amino acids. The CDR3 bases are TGTGCCAGCAGCAAAGGGACCGGGACAGGGTACCTGTGGGCCAACGTCCTGACTTTC. It codes for CASSKGTGTGYLWANVLTF.

The chain uses TRBV10-3 and TRBJ1-4, with a weak D call TRBD1 (6 bases). Germline V CDR1 and CDR2: ENHRY, SYGVKD. Trimming removed 8 bases at V and 0 bases at J, with 7 bases between. The CDR3 is 13 residues long. CDR3 sequence reads: CAIHRATNEKLFF. The CDR3 nucleotides are TGTGCCATCCACAGGGCAACTAATGAAAAACTGTTTTTT.

This chain links TRBV7-9 with TRBJ2-3; 10 nucleotides agree with TRBD2. This CDR3 spans 15 amino acids. Germline CDR1 SEHNR, CDR2 FQNEAQ (reference sequence). J gave up 5 bases and V 2 bases, and 4 bases lay outside the gene matches. The CDR3 DNA sequence: TGTGCCAGCAGCTTACTAGCGGGGGCTCAAGATACGCAGTATTTT. Encoded protein: CASSLLAGAQDTQYF.

This clone was detected only a few times. The V and J genes are TRBV29-1 and TRBJ1-1, with 8 bases fitting TRBD1. The V gene's germline CDR1 is SQVTM and CDR2 ANQGSEA. The CDR3 spans 12 residues. V trimming: 6 bases; J trimming: 5 bases; junction bases outside the gene matches: 5. As DNA, the CDR3 is TGCAGCGTCCAGGACAGGGCTACTGAAGCTTTCTTT. Amino acid sequence: CSVQDRATEAFF.

J is TRBJ2-2 and V is TRBV6-1; 7 bases line up with TRBD1. This CDR3 comprises 14 residues. Trimming cost V 6 bases and J 5 bases; bases outside gene matches: 6. Germline values: CDR1 MNHNS, CDR2 SASEGT. CDR3 protein: CASSPRTGTGELFF. The CDR3 DNA is TGTGCCAGCAGCCCCCGGACAGGAACCGGGGAGCTGTTTTTT.

V usage is TRBV5-1 and J usage is TRBJ2-2, with 9 bases that match TRBD2. The germline V gene has CDR1 SGHRS and CDR2 YFSETQ. Unmatched junction bases numbered 8, after V lost 0 bases and J lost 5 bases. CDR3 length equals 17 residues. Here the CDR3 DNA reads TGCGCCAGCAGCTTGGCTGCTAGCGGGGTATTAACCGGGGAGCTGTTTTTT. As protein: CASSLAASGVLTGELFF.

This chain connects TRBV15 to TRBJ1-4; D might be TRBD1 (6 bases). The germline V gene encodes CDR1 LNHNV and CDR2 YYDKDF (reference sequence). V shed 3 bases and J shed 10 bases, with 15 bases lying between them. The CDR3 contains 14 residues. The CDR3 nucleotides read TGTGCCACCAGCAGTGGAGGGGGGGTCGGAAAACTGTTTTTT. It specifies CATSSGGGVGKLFF.